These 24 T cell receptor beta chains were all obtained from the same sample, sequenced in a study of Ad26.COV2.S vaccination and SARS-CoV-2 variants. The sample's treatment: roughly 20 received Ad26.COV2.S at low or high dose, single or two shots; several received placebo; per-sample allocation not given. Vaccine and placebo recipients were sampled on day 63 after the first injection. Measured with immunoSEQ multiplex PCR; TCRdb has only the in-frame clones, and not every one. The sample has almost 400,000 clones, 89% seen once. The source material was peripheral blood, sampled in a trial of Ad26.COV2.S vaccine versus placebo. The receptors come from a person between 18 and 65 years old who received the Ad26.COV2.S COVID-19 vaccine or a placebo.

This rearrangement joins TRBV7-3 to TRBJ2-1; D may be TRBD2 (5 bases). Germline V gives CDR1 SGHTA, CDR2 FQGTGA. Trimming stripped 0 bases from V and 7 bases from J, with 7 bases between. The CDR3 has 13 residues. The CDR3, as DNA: TGTGCCAGCAGCTTAACTTGGGAGAATGAGCAGTTCTTC. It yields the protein CASSLTWENEQFF.

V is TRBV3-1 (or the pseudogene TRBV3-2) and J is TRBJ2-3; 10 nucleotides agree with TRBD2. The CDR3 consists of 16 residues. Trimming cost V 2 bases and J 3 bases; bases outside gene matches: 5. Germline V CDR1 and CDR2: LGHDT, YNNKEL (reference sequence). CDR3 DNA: TGTGCCAGCAGCCAACAACCGGGACTAGCGACAGATACGCAGTATTTT. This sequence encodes CASSQQPGLATDTQYF.

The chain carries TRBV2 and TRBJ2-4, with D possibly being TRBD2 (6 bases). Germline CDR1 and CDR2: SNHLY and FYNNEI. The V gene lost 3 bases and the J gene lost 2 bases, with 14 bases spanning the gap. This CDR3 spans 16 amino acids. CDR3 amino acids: CASSEYLGGPKNIQYF. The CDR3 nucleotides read TGTGCCAGCAGTGAGTACTTGGGAGGACCCAAAAACATTCAGTACTTC. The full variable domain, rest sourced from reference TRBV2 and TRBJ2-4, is EPEVTQTPSHQVTQMGQEVILRCVPISNHLYFYWYRQILGQKVEFLVSFYNNEISEKSEIFDDQFSVERPDGSNFTLKIRSTKLEDSAMYFCASSEYLGGPKNIQYFGAGTRLSVL.

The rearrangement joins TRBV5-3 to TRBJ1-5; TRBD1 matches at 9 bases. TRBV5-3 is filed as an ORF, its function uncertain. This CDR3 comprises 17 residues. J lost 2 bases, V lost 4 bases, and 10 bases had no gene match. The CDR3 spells CARSLLPGQGCNQPQHF. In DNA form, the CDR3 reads TGTGCCAGAAGCCTACTGCCGGGACAGGGTTGCAATCAGCCCCAGCATTTT.

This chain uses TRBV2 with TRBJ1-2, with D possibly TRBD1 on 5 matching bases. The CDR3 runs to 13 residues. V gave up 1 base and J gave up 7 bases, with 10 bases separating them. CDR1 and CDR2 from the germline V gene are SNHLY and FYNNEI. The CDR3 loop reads CASSEERDSGYTF. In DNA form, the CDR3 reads TGTGCCAGCAGTGAAGAGAGGGACTCTGGCTACACCTTC.

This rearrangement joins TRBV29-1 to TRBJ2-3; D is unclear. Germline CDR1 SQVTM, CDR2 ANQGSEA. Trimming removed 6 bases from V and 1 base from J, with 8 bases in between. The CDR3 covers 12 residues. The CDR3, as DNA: TGCAGCGTCCGGAATCGCACAGATACGCAGTATTTT. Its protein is CSVRNRTDTQYF.

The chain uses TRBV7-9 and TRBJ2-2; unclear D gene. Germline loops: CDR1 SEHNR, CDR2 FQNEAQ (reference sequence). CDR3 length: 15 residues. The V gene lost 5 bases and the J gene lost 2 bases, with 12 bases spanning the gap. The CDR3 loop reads CASSPAVVNTGELFF. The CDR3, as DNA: TGTGCCAGCAGCCCCGCTGTCGTCAACACCGGGGAGCTGTTTTTT.

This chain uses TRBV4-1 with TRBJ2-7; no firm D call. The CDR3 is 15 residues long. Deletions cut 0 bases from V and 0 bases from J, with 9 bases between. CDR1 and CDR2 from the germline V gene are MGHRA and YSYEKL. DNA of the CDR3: TGCGCCAGCAGCCAAGAAGAGGTCACCTCCTACGAGCAGTACTTC. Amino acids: CASSQEEVTSYEQYF.

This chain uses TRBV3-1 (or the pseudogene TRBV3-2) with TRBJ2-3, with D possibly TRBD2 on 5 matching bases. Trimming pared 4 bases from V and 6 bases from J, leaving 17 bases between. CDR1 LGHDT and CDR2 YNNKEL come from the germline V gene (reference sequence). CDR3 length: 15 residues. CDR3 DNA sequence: TGTGCCAGCAGCCCCCGGGGTTTTCCGCCCGATACGCAGTATTTT. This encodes CASSPRGFPPDTQYF.

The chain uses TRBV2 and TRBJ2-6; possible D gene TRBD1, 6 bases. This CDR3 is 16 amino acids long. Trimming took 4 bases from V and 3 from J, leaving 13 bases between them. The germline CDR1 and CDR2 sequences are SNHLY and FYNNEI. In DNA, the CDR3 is TGTGCCAGCAGTGGTATCAGGGGTTTTGGGGCCAACGTCCTGACTTTC. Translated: CASSGIRGFGANVLTF.

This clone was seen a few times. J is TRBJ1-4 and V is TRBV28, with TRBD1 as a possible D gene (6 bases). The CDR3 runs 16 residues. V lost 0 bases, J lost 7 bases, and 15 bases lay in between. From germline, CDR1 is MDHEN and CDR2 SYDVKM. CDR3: CASSLWGGPSSEKLFF. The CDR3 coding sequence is TGTGCCAGCAGTTTATGGGGGGGGCCCTCAAGTGAAAAACTGTTTTTT.

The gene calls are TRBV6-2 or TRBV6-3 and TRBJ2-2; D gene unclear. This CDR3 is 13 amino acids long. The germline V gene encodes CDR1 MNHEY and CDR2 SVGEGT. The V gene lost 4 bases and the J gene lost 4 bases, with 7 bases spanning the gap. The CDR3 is CASSFTTTGELFF. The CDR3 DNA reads TGTGCCAGCAGTTTCACAACCACCGGGGAGCTGTTTTTT.

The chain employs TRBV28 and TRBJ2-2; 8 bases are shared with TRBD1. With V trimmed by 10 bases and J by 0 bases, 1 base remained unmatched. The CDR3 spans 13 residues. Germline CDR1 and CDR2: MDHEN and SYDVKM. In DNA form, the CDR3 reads TGTGCCACCAGGGGGCCGAACACCGGGGAGCTGTTTTTT. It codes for CATRGPNTGELFF.

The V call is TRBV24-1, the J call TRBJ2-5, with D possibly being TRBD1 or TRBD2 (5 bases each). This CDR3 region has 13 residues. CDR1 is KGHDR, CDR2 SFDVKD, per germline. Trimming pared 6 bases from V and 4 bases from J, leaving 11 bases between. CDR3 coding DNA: TGTGCCACCAGTCCGGGGACGGGAGAGACCCAGTACTTC. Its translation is CATSPGTGETQYF.

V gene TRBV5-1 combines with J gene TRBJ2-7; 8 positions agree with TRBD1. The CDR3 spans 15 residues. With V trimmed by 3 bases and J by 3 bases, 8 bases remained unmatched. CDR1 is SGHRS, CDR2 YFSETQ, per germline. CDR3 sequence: CASSSGRTGSYEQYF. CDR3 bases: TGCGCCAGCAGCTCGGGACGGACAGGGAGCTACGAGCAGTACTTC. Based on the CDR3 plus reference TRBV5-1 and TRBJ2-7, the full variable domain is KAGVTQTPRYLIKTRGQQVTLSCSPISGHRSVSWYQQTPGQGLQFLFEYFSETQRNKGNFPGRFSGRQFSNSRSEMNVSTLELGDSALYLCASSSGRTGSYEQYFGPGTRLTVT.

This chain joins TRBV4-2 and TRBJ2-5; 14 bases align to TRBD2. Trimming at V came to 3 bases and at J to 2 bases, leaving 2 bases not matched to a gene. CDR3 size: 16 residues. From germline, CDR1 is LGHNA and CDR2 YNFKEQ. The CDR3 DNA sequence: TGTGCCAGCAGCCAGGGACTAGCGGGAGCTCAAGAGACCCAGTACTTC. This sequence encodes CASSQGLAGAQETQYF.

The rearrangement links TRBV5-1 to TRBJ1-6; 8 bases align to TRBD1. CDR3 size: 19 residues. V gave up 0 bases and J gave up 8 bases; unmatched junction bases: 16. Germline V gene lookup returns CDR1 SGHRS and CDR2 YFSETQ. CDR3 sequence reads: CASSLEGQAPDGFYSPLHF. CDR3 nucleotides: TGCGCCAGCAGCTTGGAGGGACAGGCTCCGGACGGGTTCTATTCACCCCTCCACTTT.

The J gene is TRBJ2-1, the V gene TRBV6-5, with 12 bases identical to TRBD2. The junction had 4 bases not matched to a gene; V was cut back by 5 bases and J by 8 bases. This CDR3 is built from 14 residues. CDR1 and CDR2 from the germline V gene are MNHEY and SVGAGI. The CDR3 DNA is TGTGCCAGCAGTACTAGCGGGAGGAGCGATGAGCAGTTCTTC. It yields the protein CASSTSGRSDEQFF.

CDR3 sequence (DNA): TGTGCCAGCAGCTTAGGGGCAGGGGCGCGAGAGACCCAGTACTTC. It is translated as CASSLGAGARETQYF. The rearrangement joins TRBV7-9 to TRBJ2-5, with D perhaps matching TRBD1 (6 bases). Germline CDR1 is SEHNR and CDR2 is FQNEAQ (reference sequence). This CDR3 spans 15 amino acids. The germline V and J ends were trimmed by 1 base and 4 bases, with 13 bases remaining between them.

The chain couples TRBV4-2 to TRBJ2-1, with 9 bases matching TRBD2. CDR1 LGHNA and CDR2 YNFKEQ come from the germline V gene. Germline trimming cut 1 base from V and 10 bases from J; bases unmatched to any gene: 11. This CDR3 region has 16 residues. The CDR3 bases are TGTGCCAGCAGCCAAGTTTTTCGTAGCGGGGGCACCGAGCAGTTCTTC. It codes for CASSQVFRSGGTEQFF.

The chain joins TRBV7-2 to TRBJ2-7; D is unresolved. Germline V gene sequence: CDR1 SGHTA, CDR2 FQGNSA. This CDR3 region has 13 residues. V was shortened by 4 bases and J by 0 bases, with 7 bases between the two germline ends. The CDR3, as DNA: TGTGCCAGCAGCTCCCGCCTCTCCTACGAGCAGTACTTC. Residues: CASSSRLSYEQYF.

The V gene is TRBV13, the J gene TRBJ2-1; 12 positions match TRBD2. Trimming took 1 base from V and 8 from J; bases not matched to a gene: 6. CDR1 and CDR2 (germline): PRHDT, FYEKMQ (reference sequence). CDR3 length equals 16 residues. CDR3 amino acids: CASSLARLAGVDEQFF. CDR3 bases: TGTGCCAGCAGCTTAGCTCGACTAGCGGGAGTCGATGAGCAGTTCTTC.

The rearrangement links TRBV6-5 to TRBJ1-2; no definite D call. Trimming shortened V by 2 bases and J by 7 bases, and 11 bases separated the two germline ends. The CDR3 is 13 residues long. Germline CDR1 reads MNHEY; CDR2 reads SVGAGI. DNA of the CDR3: TGTGCCAGCAGTTACACTTGGGAGACTGGCTACACCTTC. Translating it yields CASSYTWETGYTF.

The CDR3, as DNA: TGTGCCAGCAGTGAAGAGTCTAGCGGGGAAGATACGCAGTATTTT. Amino acid sequence: CASSEESSGEDTQYF. The gene calls are TRBV2 and TRBJ2-3; the match to TRBD2 covers 9 bases. The CDR3 is made up of 15 amino acids. Trimming cost V 1 base and J 5 bases; bases outside gene matches: 4. Germline V gives CDR1 SNHLY, CDR2 FYNNEI.